These 29 T cell receptor beta chains share one sample of origin, sequenced in a study of response to subunit inactivated influenza vaccine. Using its own MiXCR run on the RT-PCR reads, TCRdb lists one record per CDR3 protein. The table has 500,000 to 650,000 distinct CDR3 sequences, roughly 8.2% seen once; the top ten hold 10% to 15%. This specimen consisted of PBMCs from blood, obtained 23 months after vaccination. These receptors were obtained from a man aged 50 to 69 who received an inactivated influenza vaccine.

The chain employs TRBV7-8 and TRBJ1-1; D might be TRBD1 (5 bases). CDR1 is SGHVS and CDR2 is FQNEAQ in the germline V gene. V was cut by 6 bases and J by 9 bases, with 14 bases left in between. The CDR3 has 12 amino acids. The CDR3: CASRGRELKAFF. Here the CDR3 DNA reads TGTGCCAGCAGGGGCAGGGAGCTTAAAGCTTTCTTT.

This sequence joins TRBV6-5 and TRBJ2-3; no clear D. This CDR3 is 15 amino acids long. In germline, CDR1 is MNHEY, CDR2 SVGAGI. The V and J ends lost 2 bases and 0 bases respectively, with 9 bases between them. The CDR3 here is CASSYGGRSTDTQYF. Written as DNA, the CDR3 is TGTGCCAGCAGTTACGGCGGCAGGAGCACAGATACGCAGTATTTT.

This clonotype was detected many times. The chain has TRBV20-1 and TRBJ2-7, with a weak D call TRBD2 (5 bases). The ends were cut back, 0 bases at V and 0 bases at J, with 12 bases in the middle. This CDR3 region has 15 residues. CDR1 is DFQATT, CDR2 SNEGSKA, per germline (reference sequence). The CDR3 region is CSARDTRAPSYEQYF. CDR3 DNA sequence: TGCAGTGCTAGAGATACGCGGGCTCCCTCCTACGAGCAGTACTTC.

This clonotype was seen only a few times. The genes are TRBV29-1 and TRBJ2-7, with 9 bases fitting TRBD2. CDR1 is SQVTM, CDR2 ANQGSEA, per germline. The CDR3 is 12 amino acids. V lost 6 bases, J lost 6 bases, and 6 bases stayed unmatched. The DNA of the CDR3 is TGCAGCGTAACCGGGACTAGCTCCGAGCAGTACTTC. Protein sequence: CSVTGTSSEQYF.

This clonotype was seen a handful of times. The J gene is TRBJ1-5, the V gene TRBV4-3; D ambiguous. The CDR3 has 15 residues. Trimming took off 0 bases at V and 5 bases at J, with 11 bases between the two ends. In germline, CDR1 is LGHNA, CDR2 YSLEER. The CDR3 nucleotides are TGCGCCAGCAGCCAAGAAGCCTATACCTATCAGCCCCAGCATTTT. This translates into CASSQEAYTYQPQHF.

This clonotype was seen many times. This rearrangement joins TRBV3-1 to TRBJ2-1; 7 nucleotides agree with TRBD2. CDR3 length: 15 amino acids. Germline-derived CDR1 and CDR2 are LGHDT and YNNKEL (reference sequence). Trimming removed 5 bases from V and 8 bases from J; junction bases left unmatched: 12. DNA for the CDR3: TGTGCCAGCAGCTATGGACTAGGTCAGAGCCATGAGCAGTTCTTC. Amino acids: CASSYGLGQSHEQFF.

This clonotype was seen only a few times. The chain couples TRBV28 to TRBJ1-2, with 8 bases lining up with TRBD1. This CDR3 contains 18 residues. Germline lookup yields CDR1 MDHEN and CDR2 SYDVKM. V shed 3 bases, J shed 2 bases, and the junction held 14 bases outside the gene matches. The CDR3 here is CASSFRPLRDRRNYGYTF. The CDR3 DNA reads TGTGCCAGCAGTTTTCGGCCCTTAAGGGACAGGCGGAACTATGGCTACACCTTC.

In this sample, this clonotype turned up a few times. The chain joins TRBV7-2 to TRBJ1-5, with D unclear. V was trimmed by 6 bases and J by 2 bases, leaving 17 bases between them. Germline assignment: CDR1 SGHTA and CDR2 FQGNSA. The CDR3 has 16 residues. CDR3 bases: TGTGCCAGCAGTCATACTGGGCAGTCGGGCAATCAGCCCCAGCATTTT. Its protein is CASSHTGQSGNQPQHF. The full variable domain, rest sourced from reference TRBV7-2 and TRBJ1-5, is GAGVSQSPSNKVTEKGKDVELRCDPISGHTALYWYRQSLGQGLEFLIYFQGNSAPDKSGLPSDRFSAERTGGSVSTLTIQRTQQEDSAVYLCASSHTGQSGNQPQHFGDGTRLSIL.

This clonotype has a count of ten or more. The V call is TRBV7-6, the J call TRBJ1-5; D might be TRBD1 (5 bases). Trimming cost V 0 bases and J 0 bases, with 15 bases left between them. CDR1 is SGHVS and CDR2 is FNYEAQ in the germline V gene. CDR3 length equals 18 residues. This CDR3 is CASSLAPGHLSSNQPQHF. DNA of the CDR3: TGTGCCAGCAGCTTAGCCCCAGGACACCTATCTAGCAATCAGCCCCAGCATTTT.

The chain joins TRBV20-1 to TRBJ1-2, with D possibly TRBD1 on 6 matching bases. CDR1 and CDR2 (germline): DFQATT, SNEGSKA (reference sequence). The V and J ends lost 5 bases and 0 bases respectively, with 13 bases between them. This CDR3 spans 14 amino acids. CDR3 sequence (DNA): TGCAGTGCTGAGGGGGGGCTAGCTAACTATGGCTACACCTTC. It encodes CSAEGGLANYGYTF.

There are many counts of this clonotype. The chain links TRBV7-9 to TRBJ1-1, with D perhaps matching TRBD1 (5 bases). The V and J ends lost 5 bases and 1 base respectively, with 8 bases between them. This CDR3 contains 13 residues. Per the germline V gene, CDR1 is SEHNR and CDR2 is FQNEAQ (reference sequence). The CDR3 bases are TGTGCCAGCAGCACCGGACAGAACACTGAAGCTTTCTTT. The encoded protein is CASSTGQNTEAFF.

This clonotype was counted only a few times. The rearrangement uses TRBV4-2 and TRBJ2-5, with D unclear. CDR3 length equals 16 residues. V lost 0 bases and J 0 bases, leaving 11 bases between the germline ends. Per germline, CDR1 LGHNA and CDR2 YNFKEQ. The CDR3 DNA reads as TGTGCCAGCAGCCAAGATAACGTCTACAACCAAGAGACCCAGTACTTC. Protein sequence: CASSQDNVYNQETQYF.

This clonotype was counted at least ten times. The J gene is TRBJ1-1, the V gene TRBV20-1, with D possibly matching TRBD1 (6 bases). CDR1 is DFQATT and CDR2 is SNEGSKA in the germline V gene (reference sequence). The CDR3 is made up of 14 amino acids. V lost 3 bases, J lost 3 bases, and 14 bases lay in between. CDR3 residues: CSARMVTGYTEAFF. CDR3 in DNA: TGCAGTGCTAGGATGGTGACAGGTTACACTGAAGCTTTCTTT.

The chain has TRBV30 and TRBJ1-4; D not resolved. CDR1 and CDR2 (germline): GTSNPN, SVGIG (reference sequence). The CDR3 length is 11 residues. The germline V and J ends were trimmed by 0 bases and 7 bases, with 3 bases remaining between them. The CDR3 coding sequence is TGTGCCTGGAGTGTACTTGAAAAACTGTTTTTT. Amino acid sequence: CAWSVLEKLFF.

This chain links TRBV28 with TRBJ1-1; a weak D match, TRBD1 (5 bases). The germline V gene encodes CDR1 MDHEN and CDR2 SYDVKM. V was clipped by 5 bases and J by 1 base, with 14 bases between them. The CDR3 is made up of 15 amino acids. CDR3 DNA sequence: TGTGCCAGCAGTCCTTCTCAGGGAGGGAACACTGAAGCTTTCTTT. Translated: CASSPSQGGNTEAFF.

The CDR3 coding sequence is TGCAGTGCTAGAGATCTTGGCGGGGTATCCTACGAGCAGTACTTC. Protein sequence: CSARDLGGVSYEQYF. The chain recombines TRBV20-1 with TRBJ2-7; possibly TRBD2 for D (6 bases). The CDR3 is 15 residues long. V lost 0 bases, J lost 1 base, and 13 bases lay in between. The germline gives CDR1 DFQATT, CDR2 SNEGSKA (reference sequence).

This clonotype was seen at least ten times. J is TRBJ2-1 and V is TRBV9; perhaps TRBD2 as D (7 bases). CDR1 and CDR2 (germline): SGDLS, YYNGEE. CDR3 length equals 14 residues. V lost 0 bases and J 8 bases, leaving 12 bases between the germline ends. CDR3 region: CASSVGAGADEQFF. The CDR3 DNA reads as TGTGCCAGCAGCGTAGGGGCGGGGGCGGATGAGCAGTTCTTC.

This clonotype has a count of ten or more. V usage is TRBV12-3 or TRBV12-4 and J usage is TRBJ2-5; no clear D. Trimming left V 5 bases short and J 5 bases short, with 12 bases between. The CDR3 length is 13 residues. The CDR3 nucleotides are TGTGCCAGCAGTCTACCTCCAAGTGAGACCCAGTACTTC. This codes for CASSLPPSETQYF.

The chain has TRBV20-1 and TRBJ2-1; no reliable D call. Trimming shortened V by 8 bases and J by 8 bases, and 13 bases separated the two germline ends. Looked up from germline, CDR1 is DFQATT and CDR2 is SNEGSKA (reference sequence). The CDR3 length is 11 residues. The CDR3 nucleotides are TGCAGTTCCAGGTCGGTTTATGAGCAGTTCTTC. Translation gives CSSRSVYEQFF.

This clonotype showed up just a few times. V and J are TRBV5-8 and TRBJ2-7; 8 positions agree with TRBD2. With 4 bases clipped from V and 7 bases from J, the junction kept 19 bases outside the gene matches. The CDR3 is made up of 17 amino acids. Germline CDR1 is SGHTS and CDR2 is YDEGEE. The CDR3 is CASSPGVGTRLDTEQYF. The DNA for the CDR3 is TGTGCCAGCAGCCCGGGAGTTGGGACTAGGCTCGATACGGAGCAGTACTTC.

This clonotype was seen a handful of times. The gene calls are TRBV20-1 and TRBJ2-7; the D gene could be TRBD1 or TRBD2 (5 bases each). This CDR3 has 15 residues. Germline CDR1 is DFQATT and CDR2 is SNEGSKA (reference sequence). Trimming cost V 1 base and J 2 bases, with 15 bases left between them. The CDR3 sequence is CSARVPGRTTYEQYF. Written as DNA, the CDR3 is TGCAGTGCTAGAGTTCCAGGGAGAACCACCTACGAGCAGTACTTC.

V and J are TRBV27 and TRBJ1-5, with D unresolved. CDR1 and CDR2 from the germline V gene are MNHEY and SMNVEV (reference sequence). The CDR3 sequence is 16 residues long. Trimming left V 0 bases short and J 0 bases short, with 9 bases between. In DNA form, the CDR3 reads TGTGCCAGCAGTTTATCATCAGCATATAGCAATCAGCCCCAGCATTTT. Protein sequence: CASSLSSAYSNQPQHF.

This chain uses TRBV7-2 with TRBJ1-1, with D perhaps matching TRBD1 (5 bases). The CDR3 has 13 residues. Trimming left V 1 base short and J 5 bases short, with 8 bases between. Germline V gives CDR1 SGHTA, CDR2 FQGNSA. The CDR3 sequence is CASSLVRVTEAFF. In DNA form, the CDR3 reads TGTGCCAGCAGCTTAGTCAGGGTGACTGAAGCTTTCTTT. Using reference TRBV7-2 and TRBJ1-1 for the parts outside the CDR3, the full variable domain is GAGVSQSPSNKVTEKGKDVELRCDPISGHTALYWYRQSLGQGLEFLIYFQGNSAPDKSGLPSDRFSAERTGGSVSTLTIQRTQQEDSAVYLCASSLVRVTEAFFGQGTRLTVV.

This clonotype was seen a few times. J is TRBJ2-2 and V is TRBV4-3, with 9 bases identical to TRBD1. Trimming at V came to 1 base and at J to 6 bases, leaving 6 bases not matched to a gene. CDR1 is LGHNA and CDR2 is YSLEER in the germline V gene. The CDR3 sequence is 16 residues long. The CDR3 loop is CASSQGGTGLPGELFF. Written as DNA, the CDR3 is TGCGCCAGCAGCCAAGGAGGGACAGGGTTGCCCGGGGAGCTGTTTTTT.

The rearrangement links TRBV18 to TRBJ1-1; D unclear. The CDR3 consists of 15 residues. V shed 6 bases and J shed 1 base, with 15 bases lying between them. Germline V lookup: CDR1 KGHSH, CDR2 LQKENI. CDR3 coding DNA: TGTGCCAGCTCCTCTACGGCAGGAAGGAACACTGAAGCTTTCTTT. Translation gives CASSSTAGRNTEAFF.

This clonotype was counted a few times. This rearrangement joins TRBV6-1 to TRBJ1-2; the match to TRBD1 covers 8 bases. J lost 8 bases, V lost 7 bases, and 15 bases had no gene match. There are 15 residues in the CDR3. CDR1 is MNHNS, CDR2 SASEGT, per germline. CDR3 residues: CASTPEGQVLVGYTF. The CDR3 DNA sequence: TGTGCCAGCACACCAGAGGGACAGGTTTTAGTGGGCTACACCTTC.

This clonotype has ten or more counts. In DNA, the CDR3 is TGCGCCAGCAGCTTGTTGTGGACTAGCGAAAACAATGAGCAGTTCTTC. Translation: CASSLLWTSENNEQFF. The chain is built from TRBV5-1 and TRBJ2-1; TRBD2 matches at 9 bases. Germline V CDR1 and CDR2: SGHRS, YFSETQ. The trim removed 1 base at V and 5 bases at J, leaving 7 bases unmatched. This CDR3 has 16 residues.

This chain joins TRBV15 and TRBJ2-7; D gene unclear. The germline V and J ends were trimmed by 1 base and 1 base, with 5 bases remaining between them. There are 13 residues in the CDR3. Germline loops: CDR1 LNHNV, CDR2 YYDKDF (reference sequence). This chain's CDR3 is CATSRARSYEQYF. The CDR3 DNA reads TGTGCCACCAGCAGAGCTAGATCCTACGAGCAGTACTTC.

This clonotype was detected only a few times. The chain uses TRBV20-1 and TRBJ2-1; 8 positions match TRBD2. The CDR3 length is 15 residues. The V gene end was trimmed by 0 bases and the J gene end by 0 bases; junction bases not matched to a gene: 1. Germline CDR1 reads DFQATT; CDR2 reads SNEGSKA (reference sequence). CDR3 protein: CSARDSGVSYNEQFF. The CDR3 DNA reads as TGCAGTGCTAGAGATAGCGGGGTCTCCTACAATGAGCAGTTCTTC.